This T cell receptor beta chain was captured in a study of T cell changes during pregnancy in multiple sclerosis. Data came from immunoSEQ multiplex PCR; TCRdb stores just in-frame clones and leaves some out. The top ten hold 1.6% of the sample, which has approximately 72,000 clones, about 93% seen once. Germline assignment: CDR1 MNHNY and CDR2 SVGAGI (reference sequence). This CDR3 has 15 amino acids. V lost 4 bases and J lost 0; bases outside the gene matches: 2. Here the sequenced sample was peripheral blood, taken in the first trimester of pregnancy. The genes are TRBV6-6 and TRBJ2-3; TRBD2 aligns across 9 bases. This sequence originates from a female donor in good health, enrolled as a control in a pregnancy study. CDR3: CASSLAGASTDTQYF. In DNA, the CDR3 is TGTGCCAGCAGTTTAGCGGGAGCTAGCACAGATACGCAGTATTTT.